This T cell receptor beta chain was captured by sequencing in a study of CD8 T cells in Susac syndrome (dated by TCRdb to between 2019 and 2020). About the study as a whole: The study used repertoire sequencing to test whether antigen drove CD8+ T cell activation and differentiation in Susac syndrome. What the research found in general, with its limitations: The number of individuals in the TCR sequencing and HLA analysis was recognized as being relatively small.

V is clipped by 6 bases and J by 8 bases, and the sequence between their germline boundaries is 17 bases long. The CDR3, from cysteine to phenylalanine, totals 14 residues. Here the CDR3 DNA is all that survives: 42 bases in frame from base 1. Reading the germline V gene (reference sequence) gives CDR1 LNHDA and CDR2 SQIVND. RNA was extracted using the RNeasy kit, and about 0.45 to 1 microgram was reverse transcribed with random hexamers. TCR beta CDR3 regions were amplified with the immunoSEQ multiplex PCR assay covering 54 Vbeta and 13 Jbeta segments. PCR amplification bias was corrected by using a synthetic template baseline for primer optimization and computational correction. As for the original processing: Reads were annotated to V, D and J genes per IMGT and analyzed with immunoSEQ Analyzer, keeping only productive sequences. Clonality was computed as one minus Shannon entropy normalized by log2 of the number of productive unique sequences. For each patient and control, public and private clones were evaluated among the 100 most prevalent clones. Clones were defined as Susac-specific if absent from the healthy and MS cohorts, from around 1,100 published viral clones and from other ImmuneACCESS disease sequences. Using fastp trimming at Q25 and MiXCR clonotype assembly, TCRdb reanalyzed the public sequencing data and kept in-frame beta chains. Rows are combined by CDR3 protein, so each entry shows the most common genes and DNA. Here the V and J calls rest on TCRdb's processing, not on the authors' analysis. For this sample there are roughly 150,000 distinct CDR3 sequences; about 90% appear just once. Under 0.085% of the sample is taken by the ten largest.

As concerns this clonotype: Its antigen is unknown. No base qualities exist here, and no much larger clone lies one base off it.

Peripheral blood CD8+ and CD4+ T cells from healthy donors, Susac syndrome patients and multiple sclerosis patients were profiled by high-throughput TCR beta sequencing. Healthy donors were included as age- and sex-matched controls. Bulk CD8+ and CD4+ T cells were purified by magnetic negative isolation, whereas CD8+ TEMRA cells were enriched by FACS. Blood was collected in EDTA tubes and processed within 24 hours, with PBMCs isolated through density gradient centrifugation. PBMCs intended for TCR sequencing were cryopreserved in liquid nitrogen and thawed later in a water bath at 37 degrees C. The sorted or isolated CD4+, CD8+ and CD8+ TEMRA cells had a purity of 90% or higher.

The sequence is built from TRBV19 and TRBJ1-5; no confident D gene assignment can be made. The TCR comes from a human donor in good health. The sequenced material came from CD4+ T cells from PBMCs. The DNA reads TGTGCCAGTAGAAAAGGCTGGGGTGGGGAGCCCCAGCATTTT. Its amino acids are CASRKGWGGEPQHF.